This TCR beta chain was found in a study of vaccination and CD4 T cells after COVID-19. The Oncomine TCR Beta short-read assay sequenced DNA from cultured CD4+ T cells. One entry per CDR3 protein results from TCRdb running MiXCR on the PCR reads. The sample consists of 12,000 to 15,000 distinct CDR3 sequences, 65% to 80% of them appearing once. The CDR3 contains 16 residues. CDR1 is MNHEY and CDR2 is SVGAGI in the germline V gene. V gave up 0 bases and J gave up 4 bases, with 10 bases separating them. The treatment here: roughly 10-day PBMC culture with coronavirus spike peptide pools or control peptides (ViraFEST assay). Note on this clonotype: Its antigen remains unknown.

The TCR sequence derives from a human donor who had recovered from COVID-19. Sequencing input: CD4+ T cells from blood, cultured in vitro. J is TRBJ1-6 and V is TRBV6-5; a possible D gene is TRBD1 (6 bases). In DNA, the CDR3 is TGTGCCAGCAGTTACTCGATGGGGGCGTATAATTCACCCCTCCACTTT. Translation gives CASSYSMGAYNSPLHF.